The TCR beta chain under discussion was sequenced for a study of cytomegalovirus exposure and HLA in healthy donors. General study findings and limits: A missense DCLRE1C variant was associated with V- and J-gene trimming of TCR beta chains in a later analysis, and an independent cohort replicated the association. Reported performance of the classifier showed diagnosis of cytomegalovirus status with high specificity and sensitivity.

13 Jbeta primers and 60 Vbeta primers were used for the PCR. Sequenced by immunoSEQ multiplex PCR; TCRdb stores in-frame clones only, minus some. Among around 150,000 clones listed, roughly 68% were seen once. This CDR3 has 14 residues. Germline V gene lookup returns CDR1 SGDLS and CDR2 YYNGEE. V lost 0 bases and J 3 bases, leaving 10 bases between the germline ends. Worth noting for this clone: Antigen: not known.

The J gene is TRBJ2-7, the V gene TRBV9; possibly TRBD2 for D (6 bases). This clonotype was sampled from a man aged 60 to 75 in good health and CMV-seronegative. Sequences were obtained from PBMCs. In DNA form, the CDR3 reads TGTGCCAGCAGCGTAGCGGGGGTAGGCTACGAGCAGTACTTC. Protein sequence: CASSVAGVGYEQYF.